The clone carrying this T cell receptor beta chain appeared once. Its antigen remains unidentified. The sample comes from a study of T cells in Graves' hyperthyroidism and ophthalmopathy. Study conclusions and caveats: In blood, most of the thyroid clonotypes expanded above 0.001 were also present.

Researchers defined stable Graves' hyperthyroidism as no ophthalmopathy progression within 18 months. Amplification targeted TCR beta CDR3 regions from RNA transcripts. Initially, a first-round RT-PCR of the TCR CDR3 employed the HTBI primer set. TCRdb processed the multiplex PCR reads anew with MiXCR; each CDR3 protein has one entry. The sample contains approximately 500,000 distinct CDR3 sequences, approximately 44% of which appear only once. With V trimmed by 9 bases and J by 4 bases, 6 bases remained unmatched. CDR3 length: 13 residues. Germline V lookup: CDR1 SGHDT, CDR2 YYEEEE. The V gene is TRBV5-6, the J gene TRBJ1-1; 10 bases line up with TRBD1. This clonotype was sampled from a woman aged 18 to 35 with Graves' hyperthyroidism. The sample was peripheral blood or thyroid tissue (not recorded which). The CDR3 spells CATGGDRGTEAFF. The CDR3 DNA reads TGTGCCACGGGGGGGGACAGGGGCACTGAAGCTTTCTTT.